The rows below give T cell receptor beta chains drawn from one sample of a study of cytomegalovirus exposure and HLA in healthy donors. The table came from immunoSEQ multiplex PCR; TCRdb's copy has only in-frame clones and leaves some out. The sample records nearly 110,000 clones, 71% being singletons. The material sequenced was PBMCs. These receptors were taken from a female donor in good health and CMV-seronegative. The CDR3 runs from the conserved cysteine through the conserved F or W. A D gene is named only where the DNA matches it firmly. Clone size is given for some rows only: seen once, a few or many times, or a class if the clone is expanded.

size: .; J: TRBJ1-1; D: .; V: TRBV6-6; CDR3: CASSYPDTEAFF; DNA: TGTGCCAGCAGTTACCCGGACACTGAAGCTTTCTTT
size: few; J: TRBJ1-5; D: TRBD1; V: TRBV7-9; CDR3: CASSLETGGVNQPQHF; DNA: TGTGCCAGCAGCTTAGAGACAGGGGGAGTCAATCAGCCCCAGCATTTT
size: .; J: TRBJ1-2; D: .; V: TRBV19; CDR3: CASSRRQNYGYTF; DNA: TGTGCCAGTAGTAGGAGGCAGAACTATGGCTACACCTTC
size: .; J: TRBJ2-2; D: TRBD2; V: TRBV11-2; CDR3: CASSSWEGTGELFF; DNA: TGTGCCAGCAGCTCTTGGGAGGGCACCGGGGAGCTGTTTTTT
size: .; J: TRBJ1-3; D: .; V: TRBV30; CDR3: CAWSVLGQVGNTIYF; DNA: TGTGCCTGGAGTGTACTGGGGCAGGTCGGAAACACCATATATTTT
size: few; J: TRBJ2-3; D: TRBD2; V: TRBV5-5; CDR3: CASSPLAVTTDTQYF; DNA: TGTGCCAGCAGCCCTCTAGCGGTGACGACAGATACGCAGTATTTT
size: .; J: TRBJ2-7; D: .; V: TRBV19; CDR3: CASSIIGGTYEQYF; DNA: TGTGCCAGTAGTATCATCGGGGGAACCTACGAGCAGTACTTC
size: .; J: TRBJ2-5; D: TRBD1; V: TRBV6-6; CDR3: CASGPGQNQETQYF; DNA: TGTGCCAGCGGTCCGGGACAGAACCAAGAGACCCAGTACTTC
size: .; J: TRBJ1-2; D: TRBD1; V: TRBV6-5; CDR3: CASSPTTGDYGYTF; DNA: TGTGCCAGCAGTCCAACCACAGGGGACTATGGCTACACCTTC
size: .; J: TRBJ1-5; D: TRBD1; V: TRBV27; CDR3: CASSSPPRDSHRYSNQPQHF; DNA: TGTGCCAGCAGTTCACCTCCCCGGGACAGTCACCGTTATAGCAATCAGCCCCAGCATTTT
size: once; J: TRBJ2-1; D: TRBD1; V: TRBV12-5; CDR3: CASGSRQGQVLRNEQFF; DNA: TGTGCTAGTGGTTCAAGACAGGGGCAGGTGTTACGCAATGAGCAGTTCTTC
size: .; J: TRBJ2-3; D: .; V: TRBV7-8; CDR3: CASSLVIDPGSTQYF; DNA: TGTGCCAGCAGCTTAGTAATAGATCCGGGGAGTACGCAGTATTTT
size: .; J: TRBJ2-2; D: .; V: TRBV4-3; CDR3: CASSQNLLRTGELFF; DNA: TGCGCCAGCAGCCAAAACCTTTTGCGGACCGGGGAGCTGTTTTTT
size: .; J: TRBJ2-1; D: TRBD2; V: TRBV10-3; CDR3: CAISRKAGEGNEQFF; DNA: TGTGCCATCTCCAGGAAGGCGGGAGAGGGGAATGAGCAGTTCTTC
size: .; J: TRBJ2-7; D: TRBD1; V: TRBV10-3; CDR3: CASWDRVTQYF; DNA: TGTGCCTCCTGGGACAGGGTGACGCAGTACTTC
size: .; J: TRBJ2-1; D: TRBD2; V: TRBV5-4; CDR3: CASRIRGGSYNEQFF; DNA: TGTGCCAGCAGAATTCGCGGGGGGTCCTACAATGAGCAGTTCTTC
size: .; J: TRBJ2-1; D: TRBD2; V: TRBV6-5; CDR3: CASSWGASGSNEQFF; DNA: TGTGCCAGCAGTTGGGGGGCTAGCGGGAGTAATGAGCAGTTCTTC
size: .; J: TRBJ1-2; D: .; V: TRBV11-2; CDR3: CASSFSPAGYDGYTF; DNA: TGTGCCAGCAGCTTTTCCCCGGCAGGGTATGATGGCTACACCTTC
size: few; J: TRBJ2-3; D: .; V: TRBV6-5; CDR3: CASSTNLYTQYF; DNA: TGTGCCAGCAGCACTAACTTATATACGCAGTATTTT
size: few; J: TRBJ1-5; D: .; V: TRBV7-2; CDR3: CASSLSGIGDQPQHF; DNA: TGTGCCAGCAGCTTAAGCGGGATAGGGGATCAGCCCCAGCATTTT
size: few; J: TRBJ1-5; D: TRBD1; V: TRBV5-6; CDR3: CASSLSTGEGSNQPQHF; DNA: TGTGCCAGCAGCTTGTCCACAGGGGAAGGGAGCAATCAGCCCCAGCATTTT
size: .; J: TRBJ1-2; D: .; V: TRBV23-1; CDR3: CASSQYRTACYTF; DNA: TGCGCCAGCAGTCAATATCGAACAGCTTGCTACACCTTC
size: .; J: TRBJ1-2; D: .; V: TRBV4-3; CDR3: CASSQNRDNFGNGYTF; DNA: TGCGCCAGCAGCCAAAACCGGGACAACTTTGGAAATGGCTACACCTTC
size: .; J: TRBJ2-7; D: TRBD2; V: TRBV10-2; CDR3: CASSESGGTSVKEQYF; DNA: TGCGCCAGCAGTGAGTCGGGGGGGACTAGCGTAAAGGAGCAGTACTTC
size: few; J: TRBJ2-7; D: .; V: TRBV11-1; CDR3: CASSLRRANYEQYF; DNA: TGTGCCAGCAGCTTAAGGAGGGCCAACTACGAGCAGTACTTC
size: .; J: TRBJ2-3; D: TRBD2; V: TRBV28; CDR3: CASRLARGGGDTQYF; DNA: TGTGCCAGCAGACTCGCACGCGGGGGGGGAGATACGCAGTATTTT
size: .; J: TRBJ2-7; D: TRBD1; V: TRBV6-6; CDR3: CASRDRMSLSYEQYF; DNA: TGTGCCAGCAGGGACAGGATGAGCCTTTCCTACGAGCAGTACTTC
size: .; J: TRBJ2-3; D: .; V: TRBV6-4; CDR3: CASSDAKGGSTDTQYF; DNA: TGTGCCAGCAGTGACGCGAAGGGCGGGAGCACAGATACGCAGTATTTT
size: .; J: TRBJ2-4; D: .; V: TRBV12-2; CDR3: CASRQGVKRNIQYF; DNA: TGTGCAAGTCGCCAGGGGGTAAAGAGGAACATTCAGTACTTC
size: .; J: TRBJ2-2; D: .; V: TRBV19; CDR3: CASSIDLSGELFF; DNA: TGTGCCAGTAGTATAGATTTATCCGGGGAGCTGTTTTTT
size: .; J: TRBJ2-7; D: .; V: TRBV5-1; CDR3: CASSLSGVLQVNPYEQYF; DNA: TGCGCCAGCAGCTTGTCTGGGGTACTACAGGTGAATCCCTACGAGCAGTACTTC
size: .; J: TRBJ1-4; D: .; V: TRBV11-2; CDR3: CASSLGERGEKLFF; DNA: TGTGCCAGCAGCCTAGGGGAAAGGGGTGAAAAACTGTTTTTT
size: .; J: TRBJ2-7; D: TRBD2; V: TRBV27; CDR3: CASSLLASGTLNEQYF; DNA: TGTGCCAGCAGTTTATTAGCTAGCGGGACGTTAAACGAGCAGTACTTC
size: .; J: TRBJ1-1; D: TRBD1; V: TRBV7-9; CDR3: CASSYGTGNFPFF; DNA: TGTGCCAGCAGTTACGGGACAGGGAACTTTCCTTTCTTT
size: few; J: TRBJ2-3; D: TRBD2; V: TRBV4-2; CDR3: CASSRTSGTDTQYF; DNA: TGTGCCAGCAGCCGGACTAGCGGCACAGATACGCAGTATTTT
size: .; J: TRBJ1-5; D: .; V: TRBV23-1; CDR3: CASSQQGFGSNQPQHF; DNA: TGCGCCAGCAGTCAACAGGGGTTTGGGAGCAATCAGCCCCAGCATTTT
size: few; J: TRBJ2-3; D: TRBD2; V: TRBV4-3; CDR3: CASSQDHSGRWGDTQYF; DNA: TGCGCCAGCAGCCAAGATCATAGCGGGAGGTGGGGAGATACGCAGTATTTT
size: .; J: TRBJ1-1; D: TRBD1; V: TRBV28; CDR3: CASKQGRTEAFF; DNA: TGTGCCAGCAAACAGGGGCGTACTGAAGCTTTCTTT
size: .; J: TRBJ2-1; D: TRBD2; V: TRBV25-1; CDR3: CASTPLAGAYNEQFF; DNA: TGTGCCAGCACTCCACTAGCGGGAGCTTACAATGAGCAGTTCTTC
size: .; J: TRBJ2-1; D: TRBD2; V: TRBV9; CDR3: CASSPGTSDEQFF; DNA: TGTGCCAGCAGCCCAGGGACTAGCGATGAGCAGTTCTTC
size: few; J: TRBJ2-7; D: .; V: TRBV7-9; CDR3: CASSSRYEQYF; DNA: TGTGCCAGCAGCTCTCGCTACGAGCAGTACTTC
size: .; J: TRBJ2-1; D: TRBD1; V: TRBV5-1; CDR3: CASSLEGQVYNEQFF; DNA: TGCGCCAGCAGCTTGGAGGGACAGGTATACAATGAGCAGTTCTTC
size: .; J: TRBJ2-7; D: .; V: TRBV11-3; CDR3: CASSGRNTNEQYF; DNA: TGTGCCAGCAGCGGCAGGAACACGAACGAGCAGTACTTC
size: .; J: TRBJ2-7; D: .; V: TRBV27; CDR3: CASSLTGMVYEQYF; DNA: TGTGCCAGCAGTTTAACAGGCATGGTATACGAGCAGTACTTC
size: once; J: TRBJ2-7; D: TRBD2; V: TRBV28; CDR3: CASSLRLAGYEQYF; DNA: TGTGCCAGCAGTTTACGACTAGCGGGCTACGAGCAGTACTTC